What follows is one T cell receptor beta chain and its context. Only a few counts were recorded for this clone. It has no known antigen specificity. No per-base quality is available; no much larger clone lies one base away. The sample is drawn from a study of T cell changes during pregnancy in multiple sclerosis (dated by TCRdb to about 2019). Notes on the research overall: Changes in the T cell repertoire over the course of pregnancy were examined in this study in women with multiple sclerosis.

Trimming removed 4 bases from V and 4 bases from J; the gene matches leave 3 bases unexplained. The CDR3 has 14 amino acids, counting the end cysteine and phenylalanine. Kept here is only the CDR3 DNA, which spans 42 bases and is read in frame from base 1. According to the germline V gene, CDR1 reads SNHLY and CDR2 reads FYNNEI. Libraries were made using the immunoSEQ multiplex PCR assay. What TCRdb holds here is the immuneACCESS table cut down to in-frame rearrangements. Part of the clones is not present; checked against another copy, under half of the missing clones reflect an unresolved V gene, and the others are unexplained. Counted in this sample were around 58,000 clones; roughly nine tenths of them appeared once. The top ten hold about 0.5% of the sample.

Sequenced material: CD4+ T cells from peripheral blood mononuclear cells, taken after pregnancy. The source is a female donor in good health, enrolled as a control in a pregnancy study. The V and J genes are TRBV2 and TRBJ1-5; 8 middle bases align to TRBD1. The CDR3 protein: CASSGTGRNQPQHF. The base sequence is TGTGCCAGCAGTGGGACAGGGCGGAATCAGCCCCAGCATTTT.